These T cell receptor beta chains were read from a single sample in a study of blood T cell repertoires in COVID-19. The data were produced by immunoSEQ multiplex PCR, yet TCRdb's version contains in-frame clones alone and is incomplete. The top ten clones hold roughly 10% of a sample with about 130,000 clones, approximately 82% of them seen once. Sample: peripheral blood. The receptors originated from a man aged 35 to 55 with active or convalescent COVID-19. Each CDR3 is given with its conserved first and last residue. D genes are given only for firm matches. Some rows have no size entry. The others give once, few or many, or a class for an expanded clone.

DNA	CDR3	V	J	D	size	length
TGCGCCAGCAGCTTGCAGGGGGCCTCCTACGAGCAGTACTTC	CASSLQGASYEQYF	TRBV5-1	TRBJ2-7	TRBD1	.	14
TGTGCCAGCAGCTTAGGTGGGCAAGCCTACGAGCAGTACTTC	CASSLGGQAYEQYF	TRBV7-2	TRBJ2-7	.	.	14
TGTGCCAGCAGCCCCAACCCCACTAGCGGGGAACATGAGCAGTTCTTC	CASSPNPTSGEHEQFF	TRBV7-3	TRBJ2-1	TRBD2	.	16
TGTGCCAGCAGTTACTCCATCCTGAGCTCCTATAATTCACCCCTCCACTTT	CASSYSILSSYNSPLHF	TRBV6-2/TRBV6-3	TRBJ1-6	.	once	17
TGTGCCAGCAGTAACAATTTGGGACAGGGGCGGGAAGCTTTCTTT	CASSNNLGQGREAFF	TRBV6-6	TRBJ1-1	TRBD1	.	15
TGTGCCAGCAGTGAAGCTCGCAGGGATATCACCGGGGAGCTGTTTTTT	CASSEARRDITGELFF	TRBV2	TRBJ2-2	.	.	16
TGTGCCATCAGTGGGGGGACAGAGCCCCCGAGTCGGCAGTACTTC	CAISGGTEPPSRQYF	TRBV10-3	TRBJ2-7	TRBD1	.	15
TGTGCCAGTTCCCAGGGGCGGGGGCAGCCCCAGCATTTT	CASSQGRGQPQHF	TRBV19	TRBJ1-5	.	.	13
TGCGCCAGCAGCCAAGGGGGCAGGCTTATCTACGAGCAGTACTTC	CASSQGGRLIYEQYF	TRBV4-3	TRBJ2-7	.	.	15
TGTGCCAGCAGCTTAGACAGGGTCTCTGGGGCCAACGTCCTGACTTTC	CASSLDRVSGANVLTF	TRBV11-2	TRBJ2-6	.	once	16
TGTGCCAGCAGCATACTAGATACGCAGTATTTT	CASSILDTQYF	TRBV11-2	TRBJ2-3	.	.	11
TGTGCCAGCAGCTTGGGGGGGCCGCATACAAATTATCAGCCCCAGCATTTT	CASSLGGPHTNYQPQHF	TRBV5-5	TRBJ1-5	.	.	17
TGCAGCCCTGGGGGGGGCCTGGGTGAAGCTTTCTTT	CSPGGGLGEAFF	TRBV29-1	TRBJ1-1	.	.	12
TGTGCTAGTGGTTTGTCACAGGGGGGGGTCTATGGCTACACCTTC	CASGLSQGGVYGYTF	TRBV12-5	TRBJ1-2	TRBD1	.	15
TGTGCCAGCAGTCGTACCGGGACTCAGTATGGCTACACCTTC	CASSRTGTQYGYTF	TRBV28	TRBJ1-2	.	.	14
TGTGCCAGCAGTGCCCCTCCGGGACAGGATTTCCAAGAGACCCAGTACTTC	CASSAPPGQDFQETQYF	TRBV25-1	TRBJ2-5	TRBD1	.	17
TGTGCCAGCAGCCCTACTCTGGGACAGGGGTTGGTTGAGCAGTTCTTC	CASSPTLGQGLVEQFF	TRBV7-3	TRBJ2-1	TRBD1	.	16
TGTGCCAGCAGTGAGCAGAGGTCCAAGGGCACAGATACGCAGTATTTT	CASSEQRSKGTDTQYF	TRBV2	TRBJ2-3	.	.	16
TGTGCCTCCCAACGAGGTTATAATTCACCCCTCCACTTT	CASQRGYNSPLHF	TRBV30	TRBJ1-6	.	few	13
TGTGCCAGCAGTTACTCTGGCAGGGGGCTAGGAAAAACTGAAGCTTTCTTT	CASSYSGRGLGKTEAFF	TRBV6-2/TRBV6-3	TRBJ1-1	TRBD1	.	17
TGTGCCAGCAGTTTTGGACAGGTCAATCAGCCCCAGCATTTT	CASSFGQVNQPQHF	TRBV6-2/TRBV6-3	TRBJ1-5	TRBD1	many	14
TGTGCCTGGAGTGTACGTGGGACAGGGTCCTACGAGCAGTACTTC	CAWSVRGTGSYEQYF	TRBV30	TRBJ2-7	TRBD1	.	15
TGCGCCAGCAGCCACCAAAACCCGGGACTAGCGGGGACAGATACGCAGTATTTT	CASSHQNPGLAGTDTQYF	TRBV4-1	TRBJ2-3	TRBD2	once	18
TGTGCCAGCAGCTTACAGGGGGGAGGAGAAAAACTGTTTTTT	CASSLQGGGEKLFF	TRBV7-9	TRBJ1-4	TRBD1	once	14
TGTGCCAGCAGTCCCGGGACAAACCCGGGGTCAGCCCTCCACTTT	CASSPGTNPGSALHF	TRBV28	TRBJ1-6	.	.	15
TGTGCCAGCAGCGTACGGGACAGACCCTACAATGAGCAGTTCTTC	CASSVRDRPYNEQFF	TRBV9	TRBJ2-1	TRBD1	.	15